This TCR beta chain was observed in a study of PD-1 blockade in classical Hodgkin lymphoma. The overall study: Patients got intravenous nivolumab 3 mg/kg every 2 weeks.

Time point noted: cycle 4 day 1 (C4D1), after five to seven weeks of nivolumab. The patients all showed relapse after autologous stem cell transplantation, while their brentuximab vedotin exposure varied. This table comes from immunoSEQ multiplex PCR, and its TCRdb copy is limited to in-frame clones, with some not included. The sample records about 64,000 clones, just over 90% being singletons. Whole-study findings and limits: Complete responders matched newly diagnosed patients in baseline diversity. There remain no defined causes for the repertoire differences, which possibly reflect disease activity or prior therapy.

Notes on this clone: What it recognizes is unknown.

The source was peripheral blood mononuclear cells (PBMCs), collected before the fourth cycle of nivolumab. The TCR was taken from a human donor with classical Hodgkin lymphoma.

CDR3 sequence (DNA): TGTGCCAGCAGTGCTTCGGGACAGCCCCGCTCTGGGGCCAACGTCCTGACTTTC. It translates to CASSASGQPRSGANVLTF. The rearrangement joins TRBV9 to TRBJ2-6, with 7 bases aligning to TRBD1. Germline V gene data show CDR1 as SGDLS and CDR2 as YYNGEE. The CDR3 loop spans 18 amino acids. J was trimmed by 0 bases and V by 5 bases; bases with no gene match: 11.